The clone carrying this T cell receptor beta chain turned up a few times. Under the authors' procedure: The authors estimated nucleated cell counts from reference gene primer amplification. The protocol was immunoSEQ multiplex PCR, while the TCRdb copy is restricted to in-frame clones and leaves out a portion. That table supplies the V and J calls and clone size; D and trimming were determined from the DNA. Of hundreds of thousands of clones listed, about 82% were seen once; the top ten hold around 6%. The data are from a study of blood T cell repertoires in COVID-19. Study summary: T cells, B-cell-depleted T cells, or PBMCs supplied cDNA or gDNA.

Patients from Seattle were sampled longitudinally, starting during active infection. The length of the CDR3 is 12 residues. Germline values: CDR1 LGHDT, CDR2 YNNKEL (reference sequence). The V gene lost 4 bases and the J gene lost 4 bases, with 7 bases spanning the gap. The V gene is TRBV3-1 (or the pseudogene TRBV3-2), the J gene TRBJ1-1; weak D call: TRBD1 (5 bases). The sequence was collected from a woman older than 75 with COVID-19, enrolled during active disease. Sequencing used peripheral blood. In DNA, the CDR3 is TGTGCCAGCAGCCCCGGGGGCACTGAAGCTTTCTTT. Protein product: CASSPGGTEAFF.